A single sample is the source of the 19 T cell receptor beta chains below, sequenced in a study of shared T cell receptors in the human thymus. Measured with immunoSEQ multiplex PCR; TCRdb has only the in-frame clones, and not every one. The sample includes fewer than 700,000 clones, approximately 87% seen only once; the top ten take 0.0095% to 0.013%. In addition, the sample was reused for a study of human thymus T cells.

The sequencing sample was made of thymocytes. These receptors were taken from a boy under two years old with a congenital heart defect.

In this sample, this clone turned up once. V is TRBV25-1 and J is TRBJ2-7; possibly TRBD2 for D (5 bases). The CDR3 runs 13 residues. The V gene's germline CDR1 is MGHDK and CDR2 SYGVNS. V was clipped by 4 bases and J by 5 bases, with 12 bases between them. CDR3 loop: CASSAPGENEQYF. The DNA for the CDR3 is TGTGCCAGCAGTGCCCCCGGGGAAAACGAGCAGTACTTC.

The chain is built from TRBV7-9 and TRBJ2-7; 12 bases are shared with TRBD2. Germline V CDR1 and CDR2: SEHNR, FQNEAQ (reference sequence). Losses at the gene ends were 4 bases for V and 3 bases for J; bases not matched to a gene: 13. The length of the CDR3 is 18 residues. The CDR3 DNA reads TGTGCCAGCAGCTCCCGACAGGATCCGGGACTAGCGGGCTACGAGCAGTACTTC. Protein: CASSSRQDPGLAGYEQYF.

The rearrangement uses TRBV9 and TRBJ1-4, with a possible D match to TRBD1 (5 bases). Germline values: CDR1 SGDLS, CDR2 YYNGEE. Deletions cut 4 bases from V and 6 bases from J, with 16 bases between. The length of the CDR3 is 15 residues. CDR3 sequence reads: CASSPRLWGDEKLFF. CDR3 in DNA: TGTGCCAGCAGCCCACGCTTATGGGGGGATGAAAAACTGTTTTTT.

The chain joins TRBV15 to TRBJ1-1, with D hard to call. CDR3 length: 15 residues. V was cut by 0 bases and J by 2 bases, with 10 bases left in between. Looked up from germline, CDR1 is LNHNV and CDR2 is YYDKDF (reference sequence). CDR3 nucleotides: TGTGCCACCAGCAGAGATGGCCCCCTTAACACTGAAGCTTTCTTT. It yields the protein CATSRDGPLNTEAFF.

This sequence joins TRBV7-9 and TRBJ1-1; D possibly corresponds to TRBD1 (6 bases). The CDR3 runs to 13 residues. Trimming shortened V by 6 bases and J by 1 base, and 9 bases separated the two germline ends. Germline V gene sequence: CDR1 SEHNR, CDR2 FQNEAQ (reference sequence). CDR3 residues: CASRSDRNTEAFF. In nucleotides, the CDR3 is TGTGCCAGCAGATCGGACAGGAACACTGAAGCTTTCTTT. The full variable domain, rest sourced from reference TRBV7-9 and TRBJ1-1, is DTGVSQNPRHKITKRGQNVTFRCDPISEHNRLYWYRQTLGQGPEFLTYFQNEAQLEKSRLLSDRFSAERPKGSFSTLEIQRTEQGDSAMYLCASRSDRNTEAFFGQGTRLTVV.

The chain carries TRBV28 and TRBJ2-3; 7 bases are a match to TRBD1. Germline lookup yields CDR1 MDHEN and CDR2 SYDVKM. CDR3 length equals 15 residues. V lost 5 bases to trimming and J lost 0 bases; unmatched junction nucleotides: 5. CDR3 residues: CASSHDRDSTDTQYF. CDR3 bases: TGTGCCAGCAGTCATGACAGGGATAGCACAGATACGCAGTATTTT.

This chain connects TRBV19 to TRBJ1-2; D possibly corresponds to TRBD1 (6 bases). In germline, CDR1 is LNHDA, CDR2 SQIVND (reference sequence). The CDR3 is 16 amino acids. V dropped 0 bases and J dropped 4 bases, with 15 bases sitting between them. The DNA for the CDR3 is TGTGCCAGTAGTATAGATCCAGGCAGGGGCCGCTATGGCTACACCTTC. It specifies CASSIDPGRGRYGYTF.

This rearrangement joins TRBV23-1 to TRBJ2-7; D is possibly TRBD1 (6 bases). TRBV23-1 is known as an ORF, though its function is uncertain. CDR3 length equals 17 residues. Trimming pared 4 bases from V and 2 bases from J, leaving 21 bases between. CDR3: CASSPPPRDTGTYEQYF. CDR3 coding DNA: TGCGCCAGCAGTCCTCCCCCCCGGGACACAGGAACCTACGAGCAGTACTTC.

In its sample, this clone was seen once. J is TRBJ2-1 and V is TRBV4-1; D is undetermined. CDR3 length: 17 amino acids. V was cut by 0 bases and J by 2 bases, with 14 bases left in between. Germline loops: CDR1 MGHRA, CDR2 YSYEKL. The CDR3 region has the DNA TGCGCCAGCAGCCAAGATGTGGAGAATTCGCCCTACAATGAGCAGTTCTTC. This codes for CASSQDVENSPYNEQFF.

V usage is TRBV5-6 and J usage is TRBJ2-4, with 9 bases aligning to TRBD2. Losses at the gene ends were 5 bases for V and 0 bases for J; bases not matched to a gene: 6. Germline V CDR1 and CDR2: SGHDT, YYEEEE. CDR3 size: 16 residues. The CDR3 loop reads CASSAGTSLAKNIQYF. The DNA for the CDR3 is TGTGCCAGCAGTGCCGGGACTAGCCTAGCCAAAAACATTCAGTACTTC.

CDR3 in DNA: TGTGCCAGCAGTTCAGGGGCGGCCGACGAGCAGTACTTC. This gives the protein CASSSGAADEQYF. This rearrangement joins TRBV2 to TRBJ2-7; maybe TRBD1 (6 bases). CDR1 SNHLY and CDR2 FYNNEI come from the germline V gene. CDR3 length: 13 residues. Trimming removed 5 bases at V and 5 bases at J, with 13 bases between.

The chain combines TRBV6-5 with TRBJ1-2; no firm D call. This CDR3 comprises 12 residues. The germline V gene encodes CDR1 MNHEY and CDR2 SVGAGI. V gave up 5 bases and J gave up 0 bases, with 4 bases separating them. CDR3 sequence reads: CASSGPNYGYTF. Written as DNA, the CDR3 is TGTGCCAGCAGTGGCCCTAACTATGGCTACACCTTC.

The table lists this clone with a few counts. This chain connects TRBV28 to TRBJ1-2; the match to TRBD1 covers 8 bases. Germline V gives CDR1 MDHEN, CDR2 SYDVKM. This CDR3 comprises 16 residues. J was trimmed by 4 bases and V by 5 bases; bases with no gene match: 12. For the CDR3, the DNA is TGTGCCAGCAGTCCTGAGGACAGGGAGGGGAGCTATGGCTACACCTTC. As protein: CASSPEDREGSYGYTF.

The chain couples TRBV4-3 to TRBJ1-3, with D uncertain. V dropped 4 bases and J dropped 0 bases, with 19 bases sitting between them. The germline gives CDR1 LGHNA, CDR2 YSLEER. The CDR3 totals 18 residues. The CDR3 is CASSLGGRSLSSGNTIYF. For the CDR3, the DNA is TGCGCCAGCAGCCTGGGCGGGCGGTCGTTGAGCTCTGGAAACACCATATATTTT.

V usage is TRBV27 and J usage is TRBJ1-1, with D maybe TRBD1 (6 bases). The CDR3 is made up of 15 amino acids. CDR1 and CDR2 (germline): MNHEY, SMNVEV (reference sequence). Trimming took off 1 base at V and 3 bases at J, with 12 bases between the two ends. This chain's CDR3 is CASSLWGGRDTEAFF. The CDR3 region has the DNA TGTGCCAGCAGTTTATGGGGGGGCCGGGACACTGAAGCTTTCTTT.

This chain joins TRBV6-5 and TRBJ2-5, with TRBD2 matching 9 bases. The CDR3 sequence is 16 residues long. From germline, CDR1 is MNHEY and CDR2 SVGAGI. After removal of 2 bases from V and 1 base from J, the junction contained 5 bases not matched to a gene. CDR3 nucleotides: TGTGCCAGCAGTTACGGGCTAGCGGGGCCCCAAGAGACCCAGTACTTC. Residues: CASSYGLAGPQETQYF.

This rearrangement joins TRBV6-5 to TRBJ1-6; no firm D call. This CDR3 contains 16 residues. The V end lost 2 bases, the J end lost 9 bases, and 17 bases lay between the germline ends. Germline loops: CDR1 MNHEY, CDR2 SVGAGI. The CDR3 loop is CASSYTRTEEGSPLHF. In DNA form, the CDR3 reads TGTGCCAGCAGTTACACCCGAACGGAGGAGGGTTCACCCCTCCACTTT.

The chain couples TRBV7-8 to TRBJ1-5; 8 bases align to TRBD1. This CDR3 has 15 residues. The V segment lost 1 base and the J segment 6 bases; nucleotides outside the gene matches: 5. Looked up from germline, CDR1 is SGHVS and CDR2 is FQNEAQ. In nucleotides, the CDR3 is TGTGCCAGCAGCTTAGTCGGACAGGGAGGTCAGCCCCAGCATTTT. This encodes CASSLVGQGGQPQHF.

This clone was seen a few times. The CDR3 DNA reads TGCGCCAGCAGCCAAGCTACCCGCGGACAGGCGAACACTGAAGCTTTCTTT. Encoded protein: CASSQATRGQANTEAFF. The rearrangement uses TRBV4-1 and TRBJ1-1; 7 nucleotides agree with TRBD1. V lost 1 base and J lost 1; bases outside the gene matches: 9. This CDR3 spans 17 amino acids. Germline CDR1 MGHRA, CDR2 YSYEKL.